Listed here is a single TCR beta chain. The CDR3 extends over 15 amino acids. V was trimmed by 3 bases and J by 8 bases, leaving 18 bases between them. The germline gives CDR1 SGDLS, CDR2 YYNGEE. This entry belongs to a study of blood T cell repertoires in COVID-19. As handled by the study authors: Amplification of reference gene primers was used by the study to estimate nucleated cell counts. Libraries were prepared by immunoSEQ multiplex PCR; TCRdb keeps only in-frame clonotypes and omits some of them. D and trimming were read from the DNA, whereas the V and J calls and clone size are those reported in that table. The repertoire consists of roughly 280,000 clones, with roughly nine tenths occurring once and the leading ten covering over 2%. The age range of participants was about 18 to 95 years, with residence in approximately 25 US areas. Symptom resolution, clearance, or two negative PCRs marked the recovered donors of Cohort 3.

V and J are TRBV9 and TRBJ2-1, with D perhaps TRBD2 (5 bases). The sequencing sample was made of PBMCs or T cells enriched from blood (not recorded which). The TCR sequence derives from a woman younger than 30 who had recovered from COVID-19. DNA of the CDR3: TGTGCCAGCAGCGGGAGCCTCGGAGGTGGCTATGAGCAGTTCTTC. Its protein product is CASSGSLGGGYEQFF.